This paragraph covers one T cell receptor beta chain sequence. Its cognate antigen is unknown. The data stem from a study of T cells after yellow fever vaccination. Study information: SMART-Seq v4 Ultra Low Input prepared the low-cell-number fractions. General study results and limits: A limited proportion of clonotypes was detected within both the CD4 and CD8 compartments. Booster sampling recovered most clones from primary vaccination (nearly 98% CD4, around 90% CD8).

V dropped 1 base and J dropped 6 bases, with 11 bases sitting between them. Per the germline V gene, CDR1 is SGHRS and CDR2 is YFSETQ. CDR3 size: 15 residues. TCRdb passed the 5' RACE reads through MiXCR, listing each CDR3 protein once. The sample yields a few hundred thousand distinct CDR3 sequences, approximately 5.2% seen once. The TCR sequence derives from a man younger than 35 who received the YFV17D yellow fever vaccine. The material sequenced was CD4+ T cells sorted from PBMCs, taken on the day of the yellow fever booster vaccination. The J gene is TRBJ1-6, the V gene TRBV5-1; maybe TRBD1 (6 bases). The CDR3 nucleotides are TGCGCCAGCAGCTTGTTCGGGGGGCGTAATTCACCCCTCCACTTT. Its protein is CASSLFGGRNSPLHF.